Below are 7 T cell receptor beta chains sequenced from a single sample in a study of blood T cell repertoires in COVID-19. The protocol was immunoSEQ multiplex PCR, while the TCRdb copy is restricted to in-frame clones and leaves out a portion. The sample has roughly 200,000 clones, 85% seen once; the top ten hold 15% to 20%. Sequencing input: peripheral blood. The source is a person aged 70 to 85 with COVID-19, enrolled during active disease.

The V gene is TRBV3-1 (or the pseudogene TRBV3-2), the J gene TRBJ2-1, with 10 bases identical to TRBD2. CDR1 is LGHDT, CDR2 YNNKEL, per germline (reference sequence). This CDR3 has 15 residues. V lost 3 bases and J lost 7; bases outside the gene matches: 6. CDR3 DNA: TGTGCCAGCAGCCAGCTAGGACTAGCGGATAATGAGCAGTTCTTC. It encodes CASSQLGLADNEQFF.

This chain connects TRBV5-6 to TRBJ2-7, with 7 bases matching TRBD1. V lost 7 bases and J lost 2; bases outside the gene matches: 9. CDR1 and CDR2 (germline): SGHDT, YYEEEE. This CDR3 is built from 14 residues. The CDR3 sequence: CASWVRDRTYEQYF. CDR3 nucleotides: TGTGCCAGCTGGGTCCGGGACAGAACCTACGAGCAGTACTTC.

The chain employs TRBV28 and TRBJ1-5; D is ambiguous. Per germline, CDR1 MDHEN and CDR2 SYDVKM. The CDR3 is 14 amino acids. The ends were cut back, 3 bases at V and 4 bases at J, with 10 bases in the middle. CDR3 DNA: TGTGCCAGCAGTTTTCTCGGTCTTAATCAGCCCCAGCATTTT. Amino acid sequence: CASSFLGLNQPQHF.

The chain is built from TRBV7-3 and TRBJ2-3, with TRBD2 matching over 7 bases. Germline V lookup: CDR1 SGHTA, CDR2 FQGTGA. This CDR3 contains 15 residues. The V and J ends lost 5 bases and 2 bases, in that order; junction bases with no gene match: 7. The DNA of the CDR3 is TGTGCCAGCAGCCCCTGGAGCGGGATCACAGATACGCAGTATTTT. It encodes CASSPWSGITDTQYF.

The chain employs TRBV2 and TRBJ2-3; tentative D call: TRBD2 (6 bases). This CDR3 has 14 residues. Trimming cost V 5 bases and J 5 bases, with 14 bases left between them. The germline V gene encodes CDR1 SNHLY and CDR2 FYNNEI. CDR3 in DNA: TGTGCCAGCAGTATCGGGCCGGGGGTAGATACGCAGTATTTT. It specifies CASSIGPGVDTQYF.

The rearrangement links TRBV4-1 to TRBJ1-6; 9 nucleotides match TRBD1. The CDR3 sequence is 17 residues long. CDR1 is MGHRA, CDR2 YSYEKL, per germline. After removal of 2 bases from V and 10 bases from J, the junction contained 12 bases not matched to a gene. Here the CDR3 reads CASSQRTGGPLGSPLHF. CDR3 nucleotides: TGCGCCAGCAGCCAAAGAACAGGGGGCCCTTTAGGGTCACCCCTCCACTTT.

This chain links TRBV5-4 with TRBJ1-6, with TRBD1 matching 8 bases. The CDR3 contains 17 residues. Germline V lookup: CDR1 SGHNT, CDR2 YYREEE (reference sequence). V dropped 0 bases and J dropped 6; count of bases not matched to a gene: 8. The CDR3 protein is CASSLGPQGAGNSPLHF. The DNA of the CDR3 is TGTGCCAGCAGCTTGGGACCGCAGGGGGCAGGTAATTCACCCCTCCACTTT.